Listed here is a single T cell receptor (beta chain). The antigen is undetermined. Compared with germline, one end of the junction differs, possibly owing to a read error. This sample is drawn from a study of T cells in Graves' hyperthyroidism and ophthalmopathy. Using RNA transcripts as the source, TCR beta CDR3 regions were amplified. First-round RT-PCR targeting the TCR CDR3 was performed with the HTBI primer set. Each CDR3 protein is one row after TCRdb ran MiXCR on the multiplex PCR reads. The table lists 650,000 to 800,000 distinct CDR3 sequences, about 45% of them singletons. Study-wide results and caveats: Ophthalmopathy was model-predicted a median approximately 6.4 months pre-onset.

The diagnostic basis comprised clinical symptoms, serum thyroxine and TRAb, thyroid ultrasound and orbital computed tomography. This sequence originates from an adult man with Graves' disease, either hyperthyroidism or ophthalmopathy (not recorded which). Source material: peripheral blood or thyroid tissue (not recorded which).

In DNA, the CDR3 is TGCAGCGTTGGACAGGGAGGAGGGTCACCCCCCCACTTT. Protein product: CSVGQGGGSPPHF. The chain uses TRBV29-1 and TRBJ1-6; TRBD1 agrees at 7 bases. CDR1 is SQVTM, CDR2 ANQGSEA, per germline. The CDR3 has 13 residues.